This T cell receptor beta chain comes out of a study of blood T cell repertoires in COVID-19. This CDR3 spans 14 amino acids. Trimming took off 5 bases at V and 0 bases at J, with 8 bases between the two ends. Looked up from germline, CDR1 is MNHEY and CDR2 is SVGEGT. This clone appeared a single time. Original processing methods: Estimation of nucleated cell counts relied on the amplification of reference gene primers. Clones were read by immunoSEQ multiplex PCR, and TCRdb kept only the in-frame ones, dropping some. V and J calls and clone size are given by that table; D and trimming were obtained from the DNA. Altogether approximately 98,000 clones are present, 88% being singletons, with the ten largest covering less than 2.5%.

The chain employs TRBV6-2 or TRBV6-3 and TRBJ1-5; unclear D gene. The source is a human donor in a cohort sampled during active COVID-19. Source material: peripheral blood. CDR3 sequence reads: CASSRDYSNQPQHF. Here the CDR3 DNA reads TGTGCCAGCAGTCGAGATTATAGCAATCAGCCCCAGCATTTT.